This record covers a single T cell receptor (beta chain). The data originate from a study of blood T cell repertoires in COVID-19. Study context: The United States, Italy and Spain provided the acute and convalescent COVID-19 samples.

Clones were sequenced by immunoSEQ multiplex PCR, and TCRdb holds only the in-frame ones, with some missing. This table holds approximately 160,000 clones, approximately 80% found once. Trimming stripped 5 bases from V and 2 bases from J, with 10 bases between. Germline lookup yields CDR1 SGHAT and CDR2 FQNNGV. This CDR3 has 14 amino acids. Sequencing was done on a sample of peripheral blood. The TCR sequence derives from a man aged 70-80 years who had recovered from COVID-19. The chain links TRBV11-2 to TRBJ1-3; a weak D match, TRBD1 (6 bases). CDR3: CASSPNRAGNTIYF. The CDR3 nucleotides read TGTGCCAGCAGCCCCAACAGGGCTGGAAACACCATATATTTT.